This T cell receptor beta chain was sequenced during a study of vaccination effects on CD4 cells after COVID-19. Only one count was recorded for this clone. No antigen is known for it. CDR1 and CDR2 (germline): SGDLS, YYNGEE. V was clipped by 0 bases and J by 0 bases, with 18 bases between them. The CDR3 has 18 residues. Clones were read by immunoSEQ multiplex PCR, and TCRdb kept only the in-frame ones, dropping some. Of around 55,000 clones in the sample, more than 60% are singletons; the top ten hold around 19%. Viral peptide pools were used in the ViraFEST assay to expand antigen-specific CD4+ T cells, and sequencing came afterward. When 10 to 11 days of culture had elapsed, CD4+ T cells were isolated. The healthy vaccine recipients, who had no prior SARS-CoV-2 infection, showed negative nucleocapsid antibodies. Half-medium replacement with IL-2 medium occurred on days 3 and 7.

Sequencing used CD4+ T cells from PBMCs cultured with SARS-CoV-2 spike peptides, obtained before COVID-19 vaccination. The gene calls are TRBV9 and TRBJ1-1; the D gene is possibly TRBD1 (6 bases). The receptor was isolated from a human donor who received a COVID-19 vaccine. The CDR3 bases are TGTGCCAGCAGCGTAGCGGCGGGGGCTCCCCTCTTGAACACTGAAGCTTTCTTT. This translates into CASSVAAGAPLLNTEAFF.